Shown below are 30 T cell receptor beta chains from a single sample sequenced in a study of breast tumors, draining lymph nodes, adjacent tissues (dated by TCRdb to about 2016). The library was generated by multiplex PCR. Sequencing instrument: Illumina HiSeq 2000. TCRdb reanalyzed the raw reads on its own, using fastp at Q25 for trimming and MiXCR for clone calling, and kept in-frame beta chains. Each CDR3 protein gets just one entry, which takes the most common genes and DNA from the rows behind it. The table for this sample lists about 230,000 distinct CDR3 sequences; 32% of them were counted only once. The ten largest make up 1.3% to 1.5% of the sample. Lymph node samples came from the axillary draining lymph nodes of breast cancer patients. The sequenced sample was axillary lymph node tissue. The receptors stem from a female donor with breast cancer. Some clones in this sample may be carry-over from other donors' samples.

This clonotype was seen repeatedly, ten times or more. The CDR3: CSAQGRAKGLYSNQPQHF. For the CDR3, the DNA is TGCAGTGCTCAGGGGCGGGCAAAGGGGCTTTATAGCAATCAGCCCCAGCATTTT. The chain carries TRBV20-1 and TRBJ1-5; a possible D gene is TRBD1 (6 bases). CDR3 length equals 18 residues. The V and J ends lost 5 bases and 0 bases respectively, with 23 bases between them. Germline CDR1 reads DFQATT; CDR2 reads SNEGSKA (reference sequence).

The chain employs TRBV28 and TRBJ1-2; D unclear. V lost 1 base and J 8 bases, leaving 11 bases between the germline ends. The germline CDR1 and CDR2 sequences are MDHEN and SYDVKM. This CDR3 has 13 residues. The CDR3 DNA follows: TGTGCCAGCAGTTTATCGGTTGGCCGGGGCTACACCTTC. It specifies CASSLSVGRGYTF.

This clonotype has at least ten counts. A much larger clone is a single base away; this may be a read error. The chain uses TRBV20-1 and TRBJ2-5; 9 bases line up with TRBD1. Germline V gene sequence: CDR1 DFQATT, CDR2 SNEGSKA (reference sequence). With 3 bases clipped from V and 7 bases from J, the junction kept 9 bases outside the gene matches. The CDR3 is 14 amino acids. CDR3 residues: CSARGQGSSATQYF. The CDR3 nucleotides are TGCAGTGCTAGGGGACAGGGTTCCTCAGCGACCCAGTACTTC.

This clonotype came up many times. This CDR3 reads CASRYSYEQYF. CDR3 DNA: TGTGCCAGCAGATATTCCTACGAGCAGTACTTC. This sequence joins TRBV3-2 and TRBJ2-7. TRBV3-2 is a documented pseudogene. There are 11 residues in the CDR3.

This clonotype was counted at least ten times. The chain is built from TRBV20-1 and TRBJ1-6, with D maybe TRBD1 (6 bases). CDR1 and CDR2 from the germline V gene are DFQATT and SNEGSKA (reference sequence). Trimming removed 6 bases from V and 2 bases from J, with 11 bases in between. CDR3 length: 14 residues. The CDR3 sequence is CSALTGPYNSPLHF. The CDR3 nucleotides read TGCAGTGCATTAACAGGGCCCTATAATTCACCCCTCCACTTT.

In the case of this clonotype: This clone may be a read error of a much larger clone one base away. The chain combines TRBV5-6 with TRBJ2-3; 8 bases fit TRBD2. Trimming cost V 10 bases and J 2 bases; bases outside gene matches: 12. CDR1 SGHDT and CDR2 YYEEEE come from the germline V gene. The length of the CDR3 is 15 residues. The CDR3 nucleotides read TGTGCCGGCACCTGGCAGCGGGGGATCACAGATACGCAGTATTTT. This sequence encodes CAGTWQRGITDTQYF.

On this clonotype: A much larger clone lies a single base off, so this may be a read error. The rearrangement links TRBV20-1 to TRBJ2-1; D possibly corresponds to TRBD2 (9 bases). V was shortened by 3 bases and J by 6 bases, with 21 bases between the two germline ends. Looked up from germline, CDR1 is DFQATT and CDR2 is SNEGSKA (reference sequence). The CDR3 extends over 16 amino acids. CDR3 residues: CSASRGASGTGNEQFF. The CDR3 DNA follows: TGCAGTGCTAGTCGGGGGGCTAGCGGGACAGGCAATGAGCAGTTCTTC.

Regarding this clonotype: Since no conserved phenylalanine or tryptophan closes the CDR3, a read error is the likely cause. No DNA is shown, since the ends of the CDR3 on it are uncertain; the CDR3 is the one TCRdb lists. The chain uses TRBV2 and TRBJ1-6; the table names TRBD1, a call not compared with the DNA. With termini counted, the CDR3 has 17 amino acids. Germline V gene data show CDR1 as SNHLY and CDR2 as FYNNEI. The CDR3 sequence: CDSSEAGTGDFNSPLRS.

Points on this clonotype: This CDR3 fails to terminate in the conserved phenylalanine or tryptophan, so it likely reflects a read error. No DNA is shown, since the ends of the CDR3 on it are uncertain; the CDR3 is the one TCRdb lists. The chain links TRBV7-9 to TRBJ2-6. Including both end residues, the CDR3 is 9 amino acids long. Per the germline V gene, CDR1 is SEHNR and CDR2 is FQNEAQ (reference sequence). The CDR3 is CASSEQHST.

This clonotype was detected many times. The J gene is TRBJ2-2, the V gene TRBV11-1; 7 bases fit TRBD2. Trimming removed 4 bases from V and 0 bases from J; junction bases left unmatched: 11. CDR1 is SGHAT and CDR2 is FQDESV in the germline V gene (reference sequence). CDR3 length: 18 amino acids. CDR3 nucleotide sequence: TGTGCCAGCAGCTCTAAGTGGACTAGTGGATCGAACACCGGGGAGCTGTTTTTT. The encoded protein is CASSSKWTSGSNTGELFF. The full variable domain, completed using reference TRBV11-1 and TRBJ2-2, is EAEVAQSPRYKITEKSQAVAFWCDPISGHATLYWYRQILGQGPELLVQFQDESVVDDSQLPKDRFSAERLKGVDSTLKIQPAELGDSAMYLCASSSKWTSGSNTGELFFGEGSRLTVL.

Remarks on this clonotype: A much larger clone differs from this one at a single base, so this may be a read error. J is TRBJ2-1 and V is TRBV4-1; D gene ambiguous. From germline, CDR1 is MGHRA and CDR2 YSYEKL. The CDR3 length is 12 residues. The V and J ends lost 5 bases and 7 bases respectively, with 9 bases between them. The CDR3 spells CASSIDLNEQFF. CDR3 nucleotides: TGCGCCAGCAGCATCGATTTGAATGAGCAGTTCTTC.

Of note for this clonotype: This is likely a read error, given that the CDR3 carries no conserved phenylalanine or tryptophan at its end. The V gene is TRBV2, the J gene TRBJ2-3; D call uncertain. This CDR3 is 14 amino acids long. The germline V gene has CDR1 SNHLY and CDR2 FYNNEI. CDR3 sequence (DNA): TGTGCTAGCATGTACGGCTTTAACACAGATACGCAGTATTTG. Its translation is CASMYGFNTDTQYL.

This chain uses TRBV19 with TRBJ1-1; 8 positions match TRBD1. The junction had 6 bases not matched to a gene; V was cut back by 5 bases and J by 4 bases. In germline, CDR1 is LNHDA, CDR2 SQIVND (reference sequence). The CDR3 extends over 14 amino acids. The CDR3: CASSQQGGVTEAFF. Written as DNA, the CDR3 is TGTGCCAGTAGTCAACAGGGGGGTGTCACTGAAGCTTTCTTT.

This clonotype was seen ten or more times. The gene calls are TRBV28 and TRBJ2-7, with no clear D. The CDR3 is 12 residues long. Germline loops: CDR1 MDHEN, CDR2 SYDVKM. Between the trimmed V and J ends, which lost 1 base and 2 bases, there was a span of 3 bases. The DNA for the CDR3 is TGTGCCAGCAGTTTATCCACCTACGAGCAGTACTTC. Translation gives CASSLSTYEQYF.

The chain joins TRBV2 to TRBJ2-3; no firm D call. The V gene's germline CDR1 is SNHLY and CDR2 FYNNEI. The CDR3 runs to 14 residues. V dropped 4 bases and J dropped 11 bases, with 19 bases sitting between them. The CDR3 nucleotides read TGTGCCAGCAGTGTTCACAGTTCCGCGGATGAGCAGTATTTT. Its translation: CASSVHSSADEQYF.

Of note for this clonotype: This may arise from a read error, as a much more abundant clone is one base away. This sequence joins TRBV6-5 and TRBJ2-1; D possibly matches TRBD1 or TRBD2 (5 bases each). The CDR3 is made up of 16 amino acids. Looked up from germline, CDR1 is MNHEY and CDR2 is SVGAGI. CDR3 amino acids: CACSLPRGPKEDEQFF. In DNA form, the CDR3 reads TGTGCCTGCAGTTTACCGAGGGGACCGAAGGAAGATGAGCAGTTCTTC.

The chain joins TRBV5-5 to TRBJ2-7; D is perhaps TRBD2 (5 bases). V was clipped by 2 bases and J by 3 bases, with 18 bases between them. The CDR3 is 16 residues long. Germline CDR1 SGHKS, CDR2 YYEKEE (reference sequence). This CDR3 is CASSLPPRADYYEQYF. CDR3 DNA sequence: TGTGCCAGCAGCTTACCCCCGAGGGCAGACTACTACGAGCAGTACTTC.

Points on this clonotype: Since no conserved phenylalanine or tryptophan closes the CDR3, a read error is the likely cause. The DNA is omitted, as the CDR3 cannot be located on it reliably, and the CDR3 follows TCRdb's listing. The chain employs TRBV7-9 and TRBJ2-5; TRBD1 is the table's D call, not checked against the DNA. The CDR3 numbers 10 amino acids, ends counted. Germline CDR1 SEHNR, CDR2 FQNEAQ (reference sequence). The CDR3 protein is CASSSDHGGG.

For the CDR3, the DNA is TGTGCCAGCAGAGCGACAGGGGGCGCGACCGGGGAGCTGTTTTTT. This codes for CASRATGGATGELFF. The chain carries TRBV2 and TRBJ2-2, with 10 bases aligning to TRBD1. CDR3 length: 15 residues. Germline V lookup: CDR1 SNHLY, CDR2 FYNNEI. V dropped 6 bases and J dropped 5; count of bases not matched to a gene: 6.

This clonotype was detected ten times or more. The V gene is TRBV27, the J gene TRBJ2-7; 12 nucleotides line up with TRBD2. CDR1 and CDR2 (germline): MNHEY, SMNVEV (reference sequence). V shed 3 bases and J 10 bases; nucleotides not matched to a gene: 4. This CDR3 is built from 13 residues. The CDR3, as DNA: TGTGCCAGCAGTTTCGGACTAGCGGGGATCCAGTACTTC. Encoded protein: CASSFGLAGIQYF.

This clonotype was observed many times. The chain has TRBV6-5 and TRBJ2-7, with 9 bases matching TRBD2. The trim removed 2 bases at V and 3 bases at J, leaving 8 bases unmatched. The CDR3 runs 16 residues. Germline V gene sequence: CDR1 MNHEY, CDR2 SVGAGI. CDR3 sequence reads: CASSYEASGTHYEQYF. DNA for the CDR3: TGTGCCAGCAGTTACGAGGCTAGCGGGACCCACTACGAGCAGTACTTC.

This clonotype appeared once. This chain connects TRBV2 to TRBJ1-2; no definite D call. Germline assignment: CDR1 SNHLY and CDR2 FYNNEI. CDR3 length: 13 amino acids. The ends were cut back, 5 bases at V and 8 bases at J, with 15 bases in the middle. CDR3 DNA sequence: TGTGCCAGCAGTTTAGGACCTTTCGTCGGCTACACCTTC. It yields the protein CASSLGPFVGYTF. Full variable domain (remainder filled in from reference TRBV2 and TRBJ1-2): EPEVTQTPSHQVTQMGQEVILRCVPISNHLYFYWYRQILGQKVEFLVSFYNNEISEKSEIFDDQFSVERPDGSNFTLKIRSTKLEDSAMYFCASSLGPFVGYTFGSGTRLTVV.

Many counts were recorded for this clonotype. The chain links TRBV7-9 to TRBJ2-1; D uncertain. Germline-derived CDR1 and CDR2 are SEHNR and FQNEAQ (reference sequence). Trimming left V 4 bases short and J 0 bases short, with 10 bases between. The CDR3 is made up of 15 amino acids. The CDR3 DNA reads as TGTGCCAGCAGCTATCCCAGAACCTCCTACAATGAGCAGTTCTTC. Its protein product is CASSYPRTSYNEQFF.

This clonotype counts as medium-sized. This chain joins TRBV29-1 and TRBJ2-1; 14 bases map to TRBD2. Trimming took 6 bases from V and 6 from J; bases not matched to a gene: 1. Germline values: CDR1 SQVTM, CDR2 ANQGSEA. This CDR3 has 13 residues. CDR3: CSVGLAGGNEQFF. DNA of the CDR3: TGCAGCGTCGGACTAGCGGGAGGCAATGAGCAGTTCTTC.

This clonotype appeared many times. The J gene is TRBJ2-5, the V gene TRBV12-3 or TRBV12-4; possible D gene TRBD1, 6 bases. V lost 1 base, J lost 4 bases, and 13 bases lay in between. The CDR3 runs to 15 residues. CDR3 sequence: CASSLGGRMGETQYF. CDR3 bases: TGTGCCAGCAGTTTAGGGGGGCGGATGGGAGAGACCCAGTACTTC.

A word on this clonotype: A clone one base away is much larger, so this may be a read error. The rearrangement joins TRBV3-1 to TRBJ2-1; D is ambiguous. Germline V gene lookup returns CDR1 LGHDT and CDR2 YNNKEL (reference sequence). The CDR3 spans 11 residues. The CDR3 DNA reads TGTGCCAGCGGCCAAGTAGGGGAGCAGTTCTTC. Its protein is CASGQVGEQFF.

This clonotype was counted at least ten times. The chain combines TRBV19 with TRBJ2-1; a weak D match, TRBD1 (5 bases). This CDR3 has 17 amino acids. Trimming shortened V by 0 bases and J by 7 bases, and 19 bases separated the two germline ends. The germline V gene has CDR1 LNHDA and CDR2 SQIVND (reference sequence). Here the CDR3 DNA reads TGTGCCAGTAGTATAGATACAGGCTCATCGCGGTCAAATGAGCAGTTCTTC. It codes for CASSIDTGSSRSNEQFF.

Turning to this clonotype: A much larger clone is a single base away; this may be a read error. The chain employs TRBV30 and TRBJ2-3; D gene uncertain. Matching the DNA end better, TRBJ1-5 makes the J call doubtful. Germline V gives CDR1 GTSNPN, CDR2 SVGIG (reference sequence). The CDR3 is 14 amino acids. CDR3 in DNA: TGTGCCCTACCCAGCGGGAGGGCCCCAGATACGCAGCATTTT. Its protein product is CALPSGRAPDTQHF.

This clonotype was seen ten or more times. This chain joins TRBV6-6 and TRBJ1-3; possibly TRBD1 for D (5 bases). With 3 bases removed from V and 0 bases from J, the gap between germline ends came to 15 bases. The CDR3 totals 17 residues. The germline V gene has CDR1 MNHNY and CDR2 SVGAGI (reference sequence). The CDR3 region is CASSYLGRTSSGNTIYF. The CDR3 coding sequence is TGTGCCAGCAGTTATCTGGGACGGACGAGCTCTGGAAACACCATATATTTT.

This rearrangement joins TRBV6-5 to TRBJ1-6; TRBD1 matches at 7 bases. This CDR3 has 13 residues. CDR1 is MNHEY and CDR2 is SVGAGI in the germline V gene. Germline trimming cut 9 bases from V and 6 bases from J; bases unmatched to any gene: 5. CDR3 in amino acids: CASSRDSNSPLHF. CDR3 DNA sequence: TGTGCCAGTTCCAGGGACAGTAATTCACCCCTCCACTTT.